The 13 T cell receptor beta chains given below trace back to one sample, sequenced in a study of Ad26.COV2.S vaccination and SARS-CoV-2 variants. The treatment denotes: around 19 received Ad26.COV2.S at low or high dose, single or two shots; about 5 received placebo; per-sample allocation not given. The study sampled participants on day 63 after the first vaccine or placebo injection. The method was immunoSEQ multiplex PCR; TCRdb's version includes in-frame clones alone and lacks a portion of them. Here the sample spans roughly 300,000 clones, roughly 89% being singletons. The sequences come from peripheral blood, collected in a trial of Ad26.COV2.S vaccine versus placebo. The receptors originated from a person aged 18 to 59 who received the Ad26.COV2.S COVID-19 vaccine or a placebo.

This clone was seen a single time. CDR3 coding DNA: TGTGCCAGTAGTATGTACAGGGGAGAGACCCAGTACTTC. Its translation is CASSMYRGETQYF. The J gene is TRBJ2-5, the V gene TRBV19; TRBD1 matches 7 bases. CDR1 and CDR2 from the germline V gene are LNHDA and SQIVND (reference sequence). The V gene end was trimmed by 3 bases and the J gene end by 4 bases; junction bases not matched to a gene: 2. This CDR3 has 13 residues.

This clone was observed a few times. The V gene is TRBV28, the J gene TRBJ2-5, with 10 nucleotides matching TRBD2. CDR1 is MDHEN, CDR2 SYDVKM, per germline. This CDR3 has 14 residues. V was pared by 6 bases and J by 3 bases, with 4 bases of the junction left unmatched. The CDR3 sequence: CASRNGLAEETQYF. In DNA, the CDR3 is TGTGCCAGCAGAAACGGACTAGCGGAAGAGACCCAGTACTTC.

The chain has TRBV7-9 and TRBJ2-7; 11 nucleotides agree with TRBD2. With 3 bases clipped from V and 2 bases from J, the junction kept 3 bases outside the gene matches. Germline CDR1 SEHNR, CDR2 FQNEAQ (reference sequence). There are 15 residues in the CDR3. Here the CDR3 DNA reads TGTGCCAGCAGCTTCGGACTAGCGGGTCCCTACGAGCAGTACTTC. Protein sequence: CASSFGLAGPYEQYF.

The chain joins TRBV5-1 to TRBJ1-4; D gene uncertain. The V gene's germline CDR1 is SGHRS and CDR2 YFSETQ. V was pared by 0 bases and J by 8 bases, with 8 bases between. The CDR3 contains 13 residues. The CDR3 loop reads CASSLVGTEKLFF. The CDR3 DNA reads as TGCGCCAGCAGCTTGGTCGGTACCGAAAAACTGTTTTTT.

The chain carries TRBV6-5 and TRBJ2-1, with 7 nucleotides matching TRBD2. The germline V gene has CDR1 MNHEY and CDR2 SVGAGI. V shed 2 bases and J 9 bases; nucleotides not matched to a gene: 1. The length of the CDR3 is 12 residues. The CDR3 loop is CASSYGRGEQFF. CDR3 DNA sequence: TGTGCCAGCAGTTACGGGAGGGGTGAGCAGTTCTTC.

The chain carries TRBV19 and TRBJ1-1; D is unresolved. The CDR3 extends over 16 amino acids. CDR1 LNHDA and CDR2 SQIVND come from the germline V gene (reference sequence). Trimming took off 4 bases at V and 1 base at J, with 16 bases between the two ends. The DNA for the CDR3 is TGTGCCAGTAGTACCGGGAGCTTCCGCTCGAACACTGAAGCTTTCTTT. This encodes CASSTGSFRSNTEAFF.

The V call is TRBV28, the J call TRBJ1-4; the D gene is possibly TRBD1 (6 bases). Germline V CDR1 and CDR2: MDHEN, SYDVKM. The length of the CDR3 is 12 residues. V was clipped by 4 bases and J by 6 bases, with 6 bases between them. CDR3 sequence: CASSWTDEKLFF. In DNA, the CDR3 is TGTGCCAGCAGTTGGACAGATGAAAAACTGTTTTTT.

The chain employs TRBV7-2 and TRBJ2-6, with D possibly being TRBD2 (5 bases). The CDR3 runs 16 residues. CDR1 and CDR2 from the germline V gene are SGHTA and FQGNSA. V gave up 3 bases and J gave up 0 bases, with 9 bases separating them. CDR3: CASSFSGSSGANVLTF. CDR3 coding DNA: TGTGCCAGCAGCTTTTCGGGGAGCTCTGGGGCCAACGTCCTGACTTTC. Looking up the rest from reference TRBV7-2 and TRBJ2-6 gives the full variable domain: GAGVSQSPSNKVTEKGKDVELRCDPISGHTALYWYRQSLGQGLEFLIYFQGNSAPDKSGLPSDRFSAERTGGSVSTLTIQRTQQEDSAVYLCASSFSGSSGANVLTFGAGSRLTVL.

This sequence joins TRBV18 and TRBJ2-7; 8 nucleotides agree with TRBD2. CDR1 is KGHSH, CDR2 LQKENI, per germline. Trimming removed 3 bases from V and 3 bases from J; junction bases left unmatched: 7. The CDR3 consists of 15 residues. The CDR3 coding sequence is TGTGCCAGCTCACCTACCGGGGGGGACGGCTACGAGCAGTACTTC. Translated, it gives CASSPTGGDGYEQYF.

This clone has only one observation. Here the CDR3 DNA reads TGTGCCAGCAGCTCCGGGACTAGCGGTACTTCGAGCACAGATACGCAGTATTTT. Its translation is CASSSGTSGTSSTDTQYF. J is TRBJ2-3 and V is TRBV5-4, with 11 nucleotides matching TRBD2. This CDR3 is 18 amino acids long. V shed 3 bases and J 0 bases; nucleotides not matched to a gene: 9. The germline CDR1 and CDR2 sequences are SGHNT and YYREEE (reference sequence).

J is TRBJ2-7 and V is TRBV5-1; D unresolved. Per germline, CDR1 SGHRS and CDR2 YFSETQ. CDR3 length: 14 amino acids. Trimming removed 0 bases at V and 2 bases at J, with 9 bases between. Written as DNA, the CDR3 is TGCGCCAGCAGCTTGGCCGCCAGTACCTACGAGCAGTACTTC. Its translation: CASSLAASTYEQYF.

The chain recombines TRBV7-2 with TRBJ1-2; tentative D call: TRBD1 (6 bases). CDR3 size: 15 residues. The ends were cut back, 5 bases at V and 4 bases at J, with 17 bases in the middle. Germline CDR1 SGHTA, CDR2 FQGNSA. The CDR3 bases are TGTGCCAGCAGCGCCAGACAGGCGGAACGCTATGGCTACACCTTC. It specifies CASSARQAERYGYTF.

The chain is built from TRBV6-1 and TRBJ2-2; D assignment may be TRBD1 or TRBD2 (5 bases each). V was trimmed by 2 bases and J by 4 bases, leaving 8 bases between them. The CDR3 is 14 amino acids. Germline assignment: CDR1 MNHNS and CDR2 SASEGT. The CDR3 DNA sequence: TGTGCCAGCAGTGAACAAGGGACCACCGGGGAGCTGTTTTTT. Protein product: CASSEQGTTGELFF.